This TCR beta chain stems from a study of blood T cell repertoires in COVID-19. As for the study in general: Sites across the United States, Italy and Spain contributed samples from acute and convalescent COVID-19. The cDNA or gDNA used as material had been derived from T cells, B-cell-depleted T cells, or PBMCs.

Patients of the Seattle cohort, enrolled during active infection, were followed longitudinally. Deletions cut 6 bases from V and 3 bases from J, with 12 bases between. Germline V gene data show CDR1 as SGHTA and CDR2 as FQGNSA. The CDR3 runs to 14 residues. This clone appeared a few times. Authors' data handling: Amplification of reference gene primers provided the estimated nucleated cell counts. TCRdb's table, derived via immunoSEQ multiplex PCR, lists solely in-frame clones and lacks some. That table furnishes V, J and clone size, whereas the DNA furnished D and trimming. The sample consists of 200,000 to 250,000 clones, about 81% of them appearing once.

The sample comprised peripheral blood. The rearrangement joins TRBV7-2 to TRBJ1-5; possibly TRBD1 for D (5 bases). This receptor was obtained from a woman of 80 years or more with COVID-19, enrolled during active disease. CDR3 DNA sequence: TGTGCCAGCAGTTTTAGGGGCTACAATCAGCCCCAGCATTTT. As protein: CASSFRGYNQPQHF.